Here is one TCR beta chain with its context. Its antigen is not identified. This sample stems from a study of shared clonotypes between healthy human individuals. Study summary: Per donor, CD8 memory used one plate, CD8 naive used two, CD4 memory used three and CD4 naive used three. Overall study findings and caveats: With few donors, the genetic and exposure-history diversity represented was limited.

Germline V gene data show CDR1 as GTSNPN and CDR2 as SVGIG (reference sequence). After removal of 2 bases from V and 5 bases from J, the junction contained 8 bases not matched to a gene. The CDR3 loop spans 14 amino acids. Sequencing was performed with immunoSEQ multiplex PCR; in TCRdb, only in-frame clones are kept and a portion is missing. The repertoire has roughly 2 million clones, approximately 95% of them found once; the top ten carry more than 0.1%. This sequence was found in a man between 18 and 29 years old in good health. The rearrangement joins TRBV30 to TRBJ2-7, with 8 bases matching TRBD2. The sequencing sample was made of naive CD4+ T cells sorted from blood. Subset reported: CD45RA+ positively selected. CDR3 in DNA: TGTGCCTGGAGTCTGGGACTAGGTCGCGACGAGCAGTACTTC. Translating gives CAWSLGLGRDEQYF.